This T cell receptor beta chain was captured in a study of T-cell memory formation after mild COVID-19. Each CDR3 protein gets one entry after TCRdb re-called the 5' RACE reads with MiXCR. The sample holds just under 150,000 distinct CDR3 sequences, roughly 21% seen once. Germline V gives CDR1 LNHNV, CDR2 YYDKDF (reference sequence). The CDR3 totals 16 residues. The V end lost 4 bases, the J end lost 5 bases, and 19 bases lay between the germline ends. The chain has TRBV15 and TRBJ2-3; the D gene is possibly TRBD1 (6 bases). Sequenced material: PBMCs or a T cell subset sorted from them (not recorded which). This TCR came from an adult woman who had mild COVID-19 (a few samples of this study predate the infection). Cell type and time point are not known. The CDR3 nucleotides read TGTGCCACCAGCACCATTGGTACAGGGTTTAAAGATACGCAGTATTTT. It yields the protein CATSTIGTGFKDTQYF. The full variable domain, its missing parts supplied by reference TRBV15 and TRBJ2-3, is DAMVIQNPRYQVTQFGKPVTLSCSQTLNHNVMYWYQQKSSQAPKLLFHYYDKDFNNEADTPDNFQSRRPNTSFCFLDIRSPGLGDTAMYLCATSTIGTGFKDTQYFGPGTRLTVL.